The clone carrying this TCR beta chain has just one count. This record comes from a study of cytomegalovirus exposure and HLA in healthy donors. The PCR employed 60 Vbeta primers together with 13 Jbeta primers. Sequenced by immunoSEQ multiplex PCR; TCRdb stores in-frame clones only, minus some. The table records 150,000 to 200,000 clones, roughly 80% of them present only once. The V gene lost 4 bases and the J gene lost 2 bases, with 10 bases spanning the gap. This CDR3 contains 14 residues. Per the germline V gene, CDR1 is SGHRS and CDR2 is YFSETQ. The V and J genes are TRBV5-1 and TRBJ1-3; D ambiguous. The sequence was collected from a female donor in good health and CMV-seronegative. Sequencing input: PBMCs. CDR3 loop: CASSLDPAGNTIYF. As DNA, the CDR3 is TGCGCCAGCAGCCTAGACCCAGCTGGAAACACCATATATTTT.